This T cell receptor beta chain originates from a study of molecular identifiers for immune sequencing clone quantification. Study results and limitations: In CMV-specific effectors, clones above 20 copies held over 99% of molecules; naive, under 1%. Among 800,000 to 1,000,000 naive cells, as was reported, spiked Jurkat TCR RNA from one cell was detectable.

Concerning this clonotype itself: Its antigen is currently unknown. A much bigger clone sits one base away, suggesting this may be a read error.

The CDR3 sequence is 17 residues long. V was pared by 6 bases and J by 4 bases, with 16 bases of the junction left unmatched. Germline CDR1 reads MNHEY; CDR2 reads SMNVEV (reference sequence). Making the bulk TCR libraries relied on previously described methods and listed TCR primers. TCRdb reprocessed the PCR reads via MiXCR and lists one record per CDR3 protein. This table has some 590,000 distinct CDR3 sequences, over 25% appearing once. The CD8+CD4-CCR7+CD45RA+ phenotype defined the sorted naive CD8 T cells. Sequenced sample: naive CD8+ T cells from blood, with Jurkat cell RNA spiked in. Stated subset: FACS-sorted CD8+CD4-CCR7+CD45RA+ naive T cells. The gene calls are TRBV27 and TRBJ2-3, with 7 bases aligning to TRBD2. The TCR was taken from a human donor in good health. Some libraries in this study had Jurkat cell RNA spiked in. The CDR3 region has the DNA TGTGCCAGCAGCCAAATTCCCGGACTAGTGATTTCAGATACGCAGTATTTT. Amino acids: CASSQIPGLVISDTQYF.